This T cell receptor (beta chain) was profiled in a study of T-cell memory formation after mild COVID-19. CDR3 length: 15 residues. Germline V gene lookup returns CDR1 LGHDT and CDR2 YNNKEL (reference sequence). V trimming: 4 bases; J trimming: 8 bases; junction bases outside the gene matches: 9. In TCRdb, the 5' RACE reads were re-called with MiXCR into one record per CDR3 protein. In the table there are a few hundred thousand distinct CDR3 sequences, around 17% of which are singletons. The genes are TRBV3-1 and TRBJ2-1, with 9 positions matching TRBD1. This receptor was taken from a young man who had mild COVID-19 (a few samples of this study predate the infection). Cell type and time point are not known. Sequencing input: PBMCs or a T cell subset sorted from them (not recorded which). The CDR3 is CASSPSGQGGDEQFF. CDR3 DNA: TGTGCCAGCAGCCCCTCGGGACAGGGCGGCGATGAGCAGTTCTTC.